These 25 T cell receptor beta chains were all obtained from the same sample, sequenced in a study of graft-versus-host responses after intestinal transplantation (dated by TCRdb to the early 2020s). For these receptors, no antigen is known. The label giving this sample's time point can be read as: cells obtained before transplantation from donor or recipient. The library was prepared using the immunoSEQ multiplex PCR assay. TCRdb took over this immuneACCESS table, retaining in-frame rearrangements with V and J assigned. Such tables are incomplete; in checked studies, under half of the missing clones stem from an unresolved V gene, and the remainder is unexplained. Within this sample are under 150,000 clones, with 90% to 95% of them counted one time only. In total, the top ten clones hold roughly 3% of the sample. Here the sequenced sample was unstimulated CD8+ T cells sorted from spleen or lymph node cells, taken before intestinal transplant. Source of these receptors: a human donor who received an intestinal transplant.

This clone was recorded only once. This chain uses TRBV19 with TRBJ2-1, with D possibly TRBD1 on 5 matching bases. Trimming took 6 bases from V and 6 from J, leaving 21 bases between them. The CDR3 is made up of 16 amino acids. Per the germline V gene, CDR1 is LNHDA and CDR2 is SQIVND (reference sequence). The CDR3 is CASSQFQAPDTNEQFF. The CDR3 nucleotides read TGTGCCAGTAGCCAATTCCAGGCTCCGGACACCAATGAGCAGTTCTTC.

The CDR3 sequence is CASSYRNRVGLDTQYF. The CDR3 DNA follows: TGTGCCAGCAGTTACCGGAACAGGGTCGGTCTTGATACGCAGTATTTT. The chain is built from TRBV27 and TRBJ2-3, with D tentatively TRBD1 (6 bases). The CDR3 is made up of 16 amino acids. The ends were cut back, 4 bases at V and 6 bases at J, with 20 bases in the middle. Germline CDR1 MNHEY, CDR2 SMNVEV (reference sequence).

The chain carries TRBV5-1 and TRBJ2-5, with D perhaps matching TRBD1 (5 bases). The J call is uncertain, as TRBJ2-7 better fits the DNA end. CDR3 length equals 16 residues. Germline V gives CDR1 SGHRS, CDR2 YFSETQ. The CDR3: CASSLESGFFTYEQYF. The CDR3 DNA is TGCGCCAGCAGCTTGGAGTCAGGGTTTTTCACCTACGAGCAGTACTTC.

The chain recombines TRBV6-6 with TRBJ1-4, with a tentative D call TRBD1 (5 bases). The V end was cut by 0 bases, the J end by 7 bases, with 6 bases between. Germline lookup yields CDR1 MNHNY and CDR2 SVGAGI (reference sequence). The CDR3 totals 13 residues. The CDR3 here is CASSYSRGEKLFF. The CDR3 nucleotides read TGTGCCAGCAGTTACTCGAGGGGTGAAAAACTGTTTTTT.

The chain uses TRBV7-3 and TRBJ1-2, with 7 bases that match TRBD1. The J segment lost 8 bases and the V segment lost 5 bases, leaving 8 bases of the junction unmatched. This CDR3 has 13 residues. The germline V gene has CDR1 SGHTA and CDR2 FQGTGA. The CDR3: CASSPRQGTGYTF. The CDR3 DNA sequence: TGTGCCAGCAGCCCCCGACAGGGCACGGGCTACACCTTC. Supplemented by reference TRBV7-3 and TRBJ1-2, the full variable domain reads GAGVSQTPSNKVTEKGKYVELRCDPISGHTALYWYRQSLGQGPEFLIYFQGTGAADDSGLPNDRFFAVRPEGSVSTLKIQRTERGDSAVYLCASSPRQGTGYTFGSGTRLTVV.

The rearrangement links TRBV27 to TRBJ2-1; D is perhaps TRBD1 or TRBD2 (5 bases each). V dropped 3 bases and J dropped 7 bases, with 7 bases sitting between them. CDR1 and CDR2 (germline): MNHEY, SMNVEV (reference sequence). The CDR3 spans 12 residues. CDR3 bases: TGTGCCAGCAGTTTTTGGGGGAATGAGCAGTTCTTC. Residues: CASSFWGNEQFF.

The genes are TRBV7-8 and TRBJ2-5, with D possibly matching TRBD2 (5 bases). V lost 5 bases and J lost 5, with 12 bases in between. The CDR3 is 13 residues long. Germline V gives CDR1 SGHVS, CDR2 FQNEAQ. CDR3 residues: CASSPRGEETQYF. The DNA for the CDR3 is TGTGCCAGCAGCCCCCGGGGTGAGGAGACCCAGTACTTC. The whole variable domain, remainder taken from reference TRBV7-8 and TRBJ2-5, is GAGVSQSPRYKVAKRGQDVALRCDPISGHVSLFWYQQALGQGPEFLTYFQNEAQLDKSGLPSDRFFAERPEGSVSTLKIQRTQQEDSAVYLCASSPRGEETQYFGPGTRLLVL.

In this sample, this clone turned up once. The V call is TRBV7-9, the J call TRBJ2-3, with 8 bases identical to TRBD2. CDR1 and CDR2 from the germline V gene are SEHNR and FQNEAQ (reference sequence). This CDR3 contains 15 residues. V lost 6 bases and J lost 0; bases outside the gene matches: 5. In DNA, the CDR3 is TGTGCCAGCAGGGGGAGCGGGAGCAGCACAGATACGCAGTATTTT. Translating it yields CASRGSGSSTDTQYF. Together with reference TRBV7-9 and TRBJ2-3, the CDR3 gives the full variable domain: DTGVSQNPRHKITKRGQNVTFRCDPISEHNRLYWYRQTLGQGPEFLTYFQNEAQLEKSRLLSDRFSAERPKGSFSTLEIQRTEQGDSAMYLCASRGSGSSTDTQYFGPGTRLTVL.

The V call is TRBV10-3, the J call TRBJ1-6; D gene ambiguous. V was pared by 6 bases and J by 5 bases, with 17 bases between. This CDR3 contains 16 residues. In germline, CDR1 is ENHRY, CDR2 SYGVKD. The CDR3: CAIRGERVNHNSPLHF. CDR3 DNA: TGTGCCATCAGGGGAGAAAGGGTAAACCATAATTCACCCCTCCACTTT.

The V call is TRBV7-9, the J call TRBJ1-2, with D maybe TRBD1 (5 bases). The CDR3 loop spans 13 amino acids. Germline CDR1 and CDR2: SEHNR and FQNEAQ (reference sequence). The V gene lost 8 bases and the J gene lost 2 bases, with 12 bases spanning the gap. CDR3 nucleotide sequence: TGTGCCAGCCGCCGAACAGGAAACTATGGCTACACCTTC. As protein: CASRRTGNYGYTF. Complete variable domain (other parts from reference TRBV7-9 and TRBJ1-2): DTGVSQNPRHKITKRGQNVTFRCDPISEHNRLYWYRQTLGQGPEFLTYFQNEAQLEKSRLLSDRFSAERPKGSFSTLEIQRTEQGDSAMYLCASRRTGNYGYTFGSGTRLTVV.

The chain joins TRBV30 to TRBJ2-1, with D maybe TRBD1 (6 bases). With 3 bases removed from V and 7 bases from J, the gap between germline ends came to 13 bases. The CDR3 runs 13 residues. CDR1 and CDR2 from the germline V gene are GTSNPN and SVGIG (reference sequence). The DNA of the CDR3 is TGTGCCTGGAGCACTCTACAGGGAAATGAGCAGTTCTTC. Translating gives CAWSTLQGNEQFF.

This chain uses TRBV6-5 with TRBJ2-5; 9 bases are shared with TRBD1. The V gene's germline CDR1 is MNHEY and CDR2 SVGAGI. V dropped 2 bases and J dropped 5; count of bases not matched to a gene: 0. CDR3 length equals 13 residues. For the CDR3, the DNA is TGTGCCAGCAGTTACGACAGGGGGGAGACCCAGTACTTC. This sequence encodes CASSYDRGETQYF.

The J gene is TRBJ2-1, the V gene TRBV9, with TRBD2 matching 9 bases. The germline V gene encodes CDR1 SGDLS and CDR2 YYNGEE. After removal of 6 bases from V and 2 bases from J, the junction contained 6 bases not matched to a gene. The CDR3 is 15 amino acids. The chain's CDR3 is CASTGAGGPYNEQFF. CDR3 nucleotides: TGTGCCAGCACGGGGGCGGGAGGGCCCTACAATGAGCAGTTCTTC. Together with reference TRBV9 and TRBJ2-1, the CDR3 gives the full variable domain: DSGVTQTPKHLITATGQRVTLRCSPRSGDLSVYWYQQSLDQGLQFLIQYYNGEERAKGNILERFSAQQFPDLHSELNLSSLELGDSALYFCASTGAGGPYNEQFFGPGTRLTVL.

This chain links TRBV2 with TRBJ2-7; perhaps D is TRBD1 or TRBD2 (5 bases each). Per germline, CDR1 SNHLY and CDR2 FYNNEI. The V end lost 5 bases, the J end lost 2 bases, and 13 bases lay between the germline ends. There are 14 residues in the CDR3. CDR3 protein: CASSSGTSTYEQYF. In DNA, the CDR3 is TGTGCCAGCAGTTCCGGGACCTCTACCTACGAGCAGTACTTC.

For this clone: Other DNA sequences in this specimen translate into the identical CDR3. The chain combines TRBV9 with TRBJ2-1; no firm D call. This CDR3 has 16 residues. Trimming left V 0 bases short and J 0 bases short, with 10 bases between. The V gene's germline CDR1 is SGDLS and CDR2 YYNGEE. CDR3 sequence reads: CASSVGASGSYNEQFF. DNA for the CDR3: TGTGCCAGCAGCGTAGGGGCTAGTGGCTCCTACAATGAGCAGTTCTTC. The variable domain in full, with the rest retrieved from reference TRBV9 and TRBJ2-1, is DSGVTQTPKHLITATGQRVTLRCSPRSGDLSVYWYQQSLDQGLQFLIQYYNGEERAKGNILERFSAQQFPDLHSELNLSSLELGDSALYFCASSVGASGSYNEQFFGPGTRLTVL.

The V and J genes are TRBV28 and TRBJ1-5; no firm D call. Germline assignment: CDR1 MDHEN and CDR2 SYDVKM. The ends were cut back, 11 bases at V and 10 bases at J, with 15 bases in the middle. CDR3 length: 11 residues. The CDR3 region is CALLLLGPQHF. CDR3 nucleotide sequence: TGTGCCCTACTCCTCCTCGGACCCCAGCATTTT.

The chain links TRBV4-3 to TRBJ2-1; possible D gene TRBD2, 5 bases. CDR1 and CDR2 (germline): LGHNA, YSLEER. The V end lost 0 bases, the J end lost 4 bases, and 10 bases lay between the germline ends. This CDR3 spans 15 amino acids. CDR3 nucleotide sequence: TGCGCCAGCAGCCAAGAGTGGAGGTCTTACAATGAGCAGTTCTTC. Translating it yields CASSQEWRSYNEQFF.

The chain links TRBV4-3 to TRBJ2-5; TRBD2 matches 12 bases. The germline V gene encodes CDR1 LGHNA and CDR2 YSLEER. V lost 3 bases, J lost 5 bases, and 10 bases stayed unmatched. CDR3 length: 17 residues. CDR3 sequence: CASSQFLGLAGIETQYF. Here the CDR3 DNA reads TGCGCCAGCAGCCAGTTCCTCGGACTAGCGGGAATTGAGACCCAGTACTTC.

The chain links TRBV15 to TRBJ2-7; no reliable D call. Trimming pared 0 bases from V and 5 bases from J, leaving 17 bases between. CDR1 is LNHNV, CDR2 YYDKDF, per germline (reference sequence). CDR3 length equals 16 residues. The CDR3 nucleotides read TGTGCCACCAGCAGAGATCATAGGTTGGGAAGGGACGAGCAGTACTTC. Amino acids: CATSRDHRLGRDEQYF.

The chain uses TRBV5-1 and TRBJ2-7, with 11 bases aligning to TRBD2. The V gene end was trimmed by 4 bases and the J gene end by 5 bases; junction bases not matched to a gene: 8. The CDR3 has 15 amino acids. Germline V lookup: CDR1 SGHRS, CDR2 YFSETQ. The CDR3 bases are TGCGCCAGCAGCGGAATAGCGGGAGGGCTTAACGAGCAGTACTTC. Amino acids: CASSGIAGGLNEQYF.

CDR3 in DNA: TGTGCCAGCATAAAAGCGGGAGGGCTCACAGATACGCAGTATTTT. It translates to CASIKAGGLTDTQYF. The chain employs TRBV28 and TRBJ2-3; TRBD2 aligns across 10 bases. CDR3 length equals 15 residues. Losses at the gene ends were 7 bases for V and 2 bases for J; bases not matched to a gene: 6. Looked up from germline, CDR1 is MDHEN and CDR2 is SYDVKM.

This CDR3 is CASSLPTGTYEQYF. The CDR3 coding sequence is TGCGCCAGCAGCCTTCCGACAGGTACCTACGAGCAGTACTTC. This rearrangement joins TRBV4-1 to TRBJ2-7; a possible D gene is TRBD1 (6 bases). Germline V gives CDR1 MGHRA, CDR2 YSYEKL. The ends were cut back, 4 bases at V and 2 bases at J, with 12 bases in the middle. The CDR3 totals 14 residues.

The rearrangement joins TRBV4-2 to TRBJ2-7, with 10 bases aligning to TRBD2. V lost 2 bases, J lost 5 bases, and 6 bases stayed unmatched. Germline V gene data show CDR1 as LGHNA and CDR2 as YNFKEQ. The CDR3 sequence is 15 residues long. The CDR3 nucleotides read TGTGCCAGCAGCCAACCACTAGCGGGGAAGGACGAGCAGTACTTC. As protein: CASSQPLAGKDEQYF.

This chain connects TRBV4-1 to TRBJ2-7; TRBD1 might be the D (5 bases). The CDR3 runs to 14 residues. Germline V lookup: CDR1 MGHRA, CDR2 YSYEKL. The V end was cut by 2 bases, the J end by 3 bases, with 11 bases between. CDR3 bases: TGCGCCAGCAGCCAAATAGACAGAGACTACGAGCAGTACTTC. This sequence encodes CASSQIDRDYEQYF.

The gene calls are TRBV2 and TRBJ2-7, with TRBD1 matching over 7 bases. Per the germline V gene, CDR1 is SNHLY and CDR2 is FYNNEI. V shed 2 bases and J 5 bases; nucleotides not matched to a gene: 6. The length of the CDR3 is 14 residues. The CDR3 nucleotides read TGTGCCAGCAGTGAATGGGCAGGGGGTAACGAGCAGTACTTC. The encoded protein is CASSEWAGGNEQYF.